These T cell receptor beta chains were read from a single sample in a study of blood T cell repertoires in COVID-19. Assay used: immunoSEQ multiplex PCR; TCRdb lists only in-frame clones, some missing. This table holds around 61,000 clones, about nine tenths found once. Sequencing input: peripheral blood. These receptors were obtained from a man aged 50 or older with active COVID-19. Each CDR3 is given with its conserved first and last residue. The D gene is left open where the match is weak. Only part of the rows carry a size: once, few, many, or a class if the clone is expanded.

cdr3_aa: CASSPASPSTDTQYF
cdr3_nt: TGTGCCAGCAGCCCAGCCTCCCCTAGCACAGATACGCAGTATTTT
d_call: NA
v_call: TRBV6-2/TRBV6-3
j_call: TRBJ2-3
clone_size: NA

cdr3_aa: CASSPEAGGQVEQFF
cdr3_nt: TGTGCCAGCAGTCCAGAGGCGGGGGGGCAGGTTGAGCAGTTCTTC
d_call: TRBD2
v_call: TRBV7-2
j_call: TRBJ2-1
clone_size: few

cdr3_aa: CASSATMYGYTF
cdr3_nt: TGTGCCAGCAGCGCGACAATGTATGGCTACACCTTC
d_call: NA
v_call: TRBV9
j_call: TRBJ1-2
clone_size: NA

cdr3_aa: CASRPKPRVTDTQYF
cdr3_nt: TGTGCCAGCAGACCAAAACCCAGGGTCACAGATACGCAGTATTTT
d_call: NA
v_call: TRBV7-9
j_call: TRBJ2-3
clone_size: NA

cdr3_aa: CASSKAGTSGSSYEQYF
cdr3_nt: TGTGCCAGTAGCAAGGCCGGGACTAGCGGGAGCTCCTACGAGCAGTACTTC
d_call: TRBD2
v_call: TRBV19
j_call: TRBJ2-7
clone_size: NA

cdr3_aa: CASSPRERNTEAFF
cdr3_nt: TGTGCCAGCAGCCCGCGAGAGAGAAACACTGAAGCTTTCTTT
d_call: NA
v_call: TRBV4-2
j_call: TRBJ1-1
clone_size: NA

cdr3_aa: CASRGGGQPNSNQPQHF
cdr3_nt: TGTGCCAGCAGAGGAGGGGGACAGCCTAATAGCAATCAGCCCCAGCATTTT
d_call: TRBD1
v_call: TRBV2
j_call: TRBJ1-5
clone_size: NA

cdr3_aa: CASTGTAYEQFF
cdr3_nt: TGTGCCAGTACGGGTACGGCCTATGAGCAGTTCTTC
d_call: NA
v_call: TRBV27
j_call: TRBJ2-1
clone_size: NA

cdr3_aa: CASMRDRVNQPQHF
cdr3_nt: TGTGCCAGCATGAGGGACAGGGTCAATCAGCCCCAGCATTTT
d_call: TRBD1
v_call: TRBV6-5
j_call: TRBJ1-5
clone_size: NA

cdr3_aa: CASSLGWDRGGGTDTQYF
cdr3_nt: TGTGCCAGCAGCTTGGGTTGGGACAGGGGCGGTGGCACAGATACGCAGTATTTT
d_call: TRBD1
v_call: TRBV5-4
j_call: TRBJ2-3
clone_size: few

cdr3_aa: CASSMGGALTEKLFF
cdr3_nt: TGTGCCAGTAGTATGGGAGGGGCCCTTACTGAAAAACTGTTTTTT
d_call: NA
v_call: TRBV19
j_call: TRBJ1-4
clone_size: NA

cdr3_aa: CASSISGSSYNEQFF
cdr3_nt: TGCGCCAGCAGCATTAGCGGGAGCTCCTACAATGAGCAGTTCTTC
d_call: TRBD2
v_call: TRBV5-1
j_call: TRBJ2-1
clone_size: NA

cdr3_aa: CASSQPLAGLGNEQFF
cdr3_nt: TGTGCCAGCAGCCAGCCTCTAGCGGGGTTGGGCAATGAGCAGTTCTTC
d_call: TRBD2
v_call: TRBV7-9
j_call: TRBJ2-1
clone_size: few

cdr3_aa: CSARGGVLTGELFF
cdr3_nt: TGCAGCGCCCGGGGGGGGGTCCTCACCGGGGAGCTGTTTTTT
d_call: TRBD2
v_call: TRBV29-1
j_call: TRBJ2-2
clone_size: NA

cdr3_aa: CASSLGGQGVRFF
cdr3_nt: TGTGCCAGCAGCTTAGGTGGGCAGGGGGTTCGGTTCTTC
d_call: TRBD1
v_call: TRBV11-2
j_call: TRBJ2-1
clone_size: NA

cdr3_aa: CASSLWAGDDEQYF
cdr3_nt: TGTGCCAGCAGCTTATGGGCAGGGGATGATGAGCAGTACTTC
d_call: NA
v_call: TRBV7-8
j_call: TRBJ2-7
clone_size: few

cdr3_aa: CASSRTGGGTEAFF
cdr3_nt: TGTGCCAGTAGTCGAACAGGGGGCGGAACTGAAGCTTTCTTT
d_call: TRBD1
v_call: TRBV19
j_call: TRBJ1-1
clone_size: NA

cdr3_aa: CASSYEVVASGRWPQHF
cdr3_nt: TGTGCCAGCAGTTATGAGGTGGTGGCATCGGGAAGATGGCCCCAGCATTTT
d_call: NA
v_call: TRBV6-2/TRBV6-3
j_call: TRBJ1-5
clone_size: NA

cdr3_aa: CASSLDLAGGSYEQYF
cdr3_nt: TGTGCCAGCAGCTTGGATCTAGCGGGGGGGTCCTACGAGCAGTACTTC
d_call: TRBD2
v_call: TRBV5-4
j_call: TRBJ2-7
clone_size: NA

cdr3_aa: CASSYKRDTVFEQYF
cdr3_nt: TGTGCCAGCAGTTACAAACGGGACACGGTTTTTGAGCAGTACTTC
d_call: NA
v_call: TRBV6-5
j_call: TRBJ2-7
clone_size: once

cdr3_aa: CASSVTTTGTDTQYF
cdr3_nt: TGTGCCAGCAGCGTTACAACCACAGGCACAGATACGCAGTATTTT
d_call: NA
v_call: TRBV9
j_call: TRBJ2-3
clone_size: NA

cdr3_aa: CASSVAGEHREQYF
cdr3_nt: TGTGCCAGCAGTGTTGCAGGGGAACATCGCGAGCAGTACTTC
d_call: NA
v_call: TRBV28
j_call: TRBJ2-7
clone_size: NA

cdr3_aa: CASSLSQAGTEAFF
cdr3_nt: TGCGCCAGCAGCTTGAGTCAGGCGGGCACTGAAGCTTTCTTT
d_call: NA
v_call: TRBV5-1
j_call: TRBJ1-1
clone_size: NA

cdr3_aa: CASSNSGGGGANYEQYF
cdr3_nt: TGTGCCAGCAGCAATTCAGGGGGCGGGGGGGCTAACTACGAGCAGTACTTC
d_call: NA
v_call: TRBV25-1
j_call: TRBJ2-7
clone_size: NA

cdr3_aa: CASSLDGPPDTQYF
cdr3_nt: TGCGCCAGCAGCTTGGATGGGCCCCCAGATACGCAGTATTTT
d_call: NA
v_call: TRBV5-1
j_call: TRBJ2-3
clone_size: NA

cdr3_aa: CASSRGGELFF
cdr3_nt: TGTGCCAGCAGCCGAGGGGGGGAGCTGTTTTTT
d_call: NA
v_call: TRBV6-2/TRBV6-3
j_call: TRBJ2-2
clone_size: NA

cdr3_aa: CAISPTATNTEAFF
cdr3_nt: TGTGCCATCAGTCCGACAGCAACTAACACTGAAGCTTTCTTT
d_call: NA
v_call: TRBV10-3
j_call: TRBJ1-1
clone_size: NA

cdr3_aa: CASSEGEQPQHF
cdr3_nt: TGTGCCAGCAGTGAAGGGGAGCAGCCCCAGCATTTT
d_call: NA
v_call: TRBV6-1
j_call: TRBJ1-5
clone_size: NA

cdr3_aa: CASSVSYEQYF
cdr3_nt: TGTGCCAGCAGCGTGAGCTACGAGCAGTACTTC
d_call: NA
v_call: TRBV7-9
j_call: TRBJ2-7
clone_size: NA

cdr3_aa: CASSTTGTGSQPQHF
cdr3_nt: TGTGCCAGCAGCACTACCGGGACAGGGAGTCAGCCCCAGCATTTT
d_call: NA
v_call: TRBV12-1
j_call: TRBJ1-5
clone_size: few

cdr3_aa: CATSGGNGYTF
cdr3_nt: TGTGCCACCAGTGGAGGGAATGGCTACACCTTC
d_call: NA
v_call: TRBV24-1
j_call: TRBJ1-2
clone_size: NA

cdr3_aa: CASSRTGPNTGELFF
cdr3_nt: TGTGCCAGTAGCCGGACAGGGCCGAACACCGGGGAGCTGTTTTTT
d_call: TRBD1
v_call: TRBV19
j_call: TRBJ2-2
clone_size: NA

cdr3_aa: CASSLRGYVQETQYF
cdr3_nt: TGTGCCAGCAGCTTACGGGGATACGTCCAGGAGACCCAGTACTTC
d_call: NA
v_call: TRBV11-2
j_call: TRBJ2-5
clone_size: NA

cdr3_aa: CASSLGGTGVLKNIQYF
cdr3_nt: TGTGCCAGCAGCTTAGGCGGAACAGGGGTACTCAAAAACATTCAGTACTTC
d_call: TRBD1
v_call: TRBV13
j_call: TRBJ2-4
clone_size: NA

cdr3_aa: CASSGGVAGGLGQFF
cdr3_nt: TGTGCCAGCAGCGGTGGGGTAGCGGGGGGCCTTGGGCAGTTCTTC
d_call: TRBD2
v_call: TRBV4-2
j_call: TRBJ2-1
clone_size: NA

cdr3_aa: CASSGLQGSGSYGYTF
cdr3_nt: TGCGCCAGCAGTGGACTTCAGGGTTCCGGGTCGTATGGCTACACCTTC
d_call: NA
v_call: TRBV10-1
j_call: TRBJ1-2
clone_size: NA

cdr3_aa: CASSAMGLSSYEQYF
cdr3_nt: TGTGCCAGCTCAGCGATGGGGCTTAGCTCCTACGAGCAGTACTTC
d_call: NA
v_call: TRBV18
j_call: TRBJ2-7
clone_size: NA

cdr3_aa: CASGLVTGRGVNTEAFF
cdr3_nt: TGTGCTAGTGGTTTGGTAACAGGCAGGGGAGTGAACACTGAAGCTTTCTTT
d_call: NA
v_call: TRBV12-5
j_call: TRBJ1-1
clone_size: NA

cdr3_aa: CASSPGLFRGEQFF
cdr3_nt: TGTGCCAGCAGCCCTGGACTATTTCGTGGTGAGCAGTTCTTC
d_call: NA
v_call: TRBV5-6
j_call: TRBJ2-1
clone_size: NA

cdr3_aa: CASSRLASSYEQYF
cdr3_nt: TGTGCCAGTAGTAGACTAGCGTCTTCCTACGAGCAGTACTTC
d_call: TRBD2
v_call: TRBV19
j_call: TRBJ2-7
clone_size: NA

cdr3_aa: CATSREGGDIQYF
cdr3_nt: TGTGCCACCAGCCGGGAGGGGGGGGACATTCAGTACTTC
d_call: TRBD2
v_call: TRBV15
j_call: TRBJ2-4
clone_size: NA

cdr3_aa: CASGATQGAGGYTF
cdr3_nt: TGTGCCAGCGGGGCCACACAGGGGGCGGGAGGCTACACCTTC
d_call: TRBD1
v_call: TRBV6-6
j_call: TRBJ1-2
clone_size: few

cdr3_aa: CASSVFGGIPTDTQYF
cdr3_nt: TGTGCCAGCAGCGTATTTGGCGGGATTCCCACAGATACGCAGTATTTT
d_call: NA
v_call: TRBV9
j_call: TRBJ2-3
clone_size: once

cdr3_aa: CASRRNNQPQHF
cdr3_nt: TGTGCCAGCAGGAGGAACAATCAGCCCCAGCATTTT
d_call: NA
v_call: TRBV6-5
j_call: TRBJ1-5
clone_size: few

cdr3_aa: CASSYLLAPTYEQYF
cdr3_nt: TGTGCCAGCAGTTACCTACTAGCGCCCACCTACGAGCAGTACTTC
d_call: TRBD2
v_call: TRBV6-2/TRBV6-3
j_call: TRBJ2-7
clone_size: once

cdr3_aa: CASSSTGKPYNEQFF
cdr3_nt: TGTGCCAGCAGCTCAACAGGGAAACCCTACAATGAGCAGTTCTTC
d_call: NA
v_call: TRBV5-6
j_call: TRBJ2-1
clone_size: NA

cdr3_aa: CASSQAIAGGRYEQYF
cdr3_nt: TGTGCCAGCAGCCAAGCCATAGCGGGGGGACGCTACGAGCAGTACTTC
d_call: TRBD2
v_call: TRBV3-1/TRBV3-2
j_call: TRBJ2-7
clone_size: NA

cdr3_aa: CASSSLAGAQETQYF
cdr3_nt: TGCGCCAGCAGCTCCCTAGCGGGGGCCCAAGAGACCCAGTACTTC
d_call: TRBD2
v_call: TRBV5-1
j_call: TRBJ2-5
clone_size: NA

cdr3_aa: CASSLGVLLANNEQFF
cdr3_nt: TGTGCCAGCAGCTTAGGTGTTCTGCTAGCTAATAATGAGCAGTTCTTC
d_call: NA
v_call: TRBV11-1
j_call: TRBJ2-1
clone_size: NA

cdr3_aa: CASSRAGTSGSNEQFF
cdr3_nt: TGTGCCAGCAGCCGCGCCGGGACTAGCGGGTCCAATGAGCAGTTCTTC
d_call: TRBD2
v_call: TRBV3-1/TRBV3-2
j_call: TRBJ2-1
clone_size: NA

cdr3_aa: CASSQARAYGYTF
cdr3_nt: TGTGCCAGCAGCCAAGCGCGGGCCTATGGCTACACCTTC
d_call: NA
v_call: TRBV14
j_call: TRBJ1-2
clone_size: NA

cdr3_aa: CASSPRLLSYEQYF
cdr3_nt: TGTGCCAGCTCACCTAGACTCCTCTCCTACGAGCAGTACTTC
d_call: NA
v_call: TRBV18
j_call: TRBJ2-7
clone_size: once

cdr3_aa: CASSFLRTSAKETQYF
cdr3_nt: TGTGCCAGCAGCTTCCTTCGGACTAGCGCCAAAGAGACCCAGTACTTC
d_call: TRBD2
v_call: TRBV7-2
j_call: TRBJ2-5
clone_size: NA

cdr3_aa: CASSLGSDYSPPGELFF
cdr3_nt: TGCGCCAGCAGCTTGGGGTCGGACTACTCGCCTCCCGGGGAGCTGTTTTTT
d_call: NA
v_call: TRBV5-1
j_call: TRBJ2-2
clone_size: once

cdr3_aa: CAISGEVNSPLHF
cdr3_nt: TGTGCCATCTCCGGCGAGGTAAATTCACCCCTCCACTTT
d_call: NA
v_call: TRBV10-3
j_call: TRBJ1-6
clone_size: NA

cdr3_aa: CASSGSTRGESTDTQYF
cdr3_nt: TGTGCCAGCAGCGGTAGTACCAGGGGGGAAAGCACAGATACGCAGTATTTT
d_call: NA
v_call: TRBV7-6
j_call: TRBJ2-3
clone_size: NA

cdr3_aa: CASSDPGNYGYTF
cdr3_nt: TGTGCCAGTAGTGATCCGGGTAACTATGGCTACACCTTC
d_call: NA
v_call: TRBV19
j_call: TRBJ1-2
clone_size: NA

cdr3_aa: CASSPSTSGGRDEQFF
cdr3_nt: TGTGCCAGCAGTCCTTCGACTAGCGGGGGCCGGGATGAGCAGTTCTTC
d_call: TRBD2
v_call: TRBV6-6
j_call: TRBJ2-1
clone_size: NA